The sequence of this TCR beta chain was determined in a study of blood T cell repertoires in COVID-19. There are 12 residues in the CDR3. Trimming pared 5 bases from V and 8 bases from J, leaving 10 bases between. The germline gives CDR1 SGHTA, CDR2 FQGTGA. Original methodology: Reference gene primer amplification gave nucleated cell count estimates. Measured with immunoSEQ multiplex PCR; TCRdb has only the in-frame clones, and not every one. D and trimming were read from the DNA, whereas the V and J calls and clone size are those reported in that table. The repertoire holds over 150,000 clones, about 82% seen once, with 5.5% to 7% in the top ten.

The TCR originated in a man between 45 and 60 years old with active or convalescent COVID-19. The sample was peripheral blood. The chain has TRBV7-3 and TRBJ2-1, with TRBD2 as a possible D gene (5 bases). CDR3 in DNA: TGTGCCAGCAGCAGACCGGGATATGAGCAGTTCTTC. Residues: CASSRPGYEQFF.